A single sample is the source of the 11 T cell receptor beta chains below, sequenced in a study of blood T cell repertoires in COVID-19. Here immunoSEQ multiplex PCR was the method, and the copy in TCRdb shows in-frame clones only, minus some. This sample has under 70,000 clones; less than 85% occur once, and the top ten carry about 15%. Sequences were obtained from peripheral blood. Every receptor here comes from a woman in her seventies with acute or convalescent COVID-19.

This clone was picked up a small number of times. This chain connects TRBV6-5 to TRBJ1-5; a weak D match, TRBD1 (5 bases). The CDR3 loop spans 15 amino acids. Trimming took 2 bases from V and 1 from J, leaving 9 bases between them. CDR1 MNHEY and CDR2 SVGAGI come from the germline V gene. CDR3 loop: CASSYGGNSNQPQHF. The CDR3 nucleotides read TGTGCCAGCAGTTACGGGGGGAACAGCAATCAGCCCCAGCATTTT.

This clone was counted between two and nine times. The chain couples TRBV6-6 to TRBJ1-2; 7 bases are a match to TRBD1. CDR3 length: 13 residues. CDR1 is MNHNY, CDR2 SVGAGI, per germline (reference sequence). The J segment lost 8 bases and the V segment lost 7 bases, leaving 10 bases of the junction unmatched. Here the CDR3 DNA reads TGTGCCAGCACATACGCAGGGGGTAACGGCTACACCTTC. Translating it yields CASTYAGGNGYTF.

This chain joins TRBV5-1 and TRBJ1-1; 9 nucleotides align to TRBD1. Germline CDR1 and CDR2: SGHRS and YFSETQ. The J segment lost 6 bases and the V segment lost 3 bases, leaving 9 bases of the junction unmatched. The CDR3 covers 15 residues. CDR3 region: CASSSEQGAMSEAFF. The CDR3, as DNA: TGCGCCAGCAGCTCGGAACAGGGGGCGATGTCTGAAGCTTTCTTT. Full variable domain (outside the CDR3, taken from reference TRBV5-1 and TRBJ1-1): KAGVTQTPRYLIKTRGQQVTLSCSPISGHRSVSWYQQTPGQGLQFLFEYFSETQRNKGNFPGRFSGRQFSNSRSEMNVSTLELGDSALYLCASSSEQGAMSEAFFGQGTRLTVV.

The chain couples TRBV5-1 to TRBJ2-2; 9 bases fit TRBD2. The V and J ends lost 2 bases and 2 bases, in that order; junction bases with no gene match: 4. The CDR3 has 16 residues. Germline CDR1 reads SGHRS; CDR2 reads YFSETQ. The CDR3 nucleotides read TGCGCCAGCAGCTTCGGGACTAGCCCAAACACCGGGGAGCTGTTTTTT. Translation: CASSFGTSPNTGELFF. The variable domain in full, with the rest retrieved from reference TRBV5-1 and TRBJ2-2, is KAGVTQTPRYLIKTRGQQVTLSCSPISGHRSVSWYQQTPGQGLQFLFEYFSETQRNKGNFPGRFSGRQFSNSRSEMNVSTLELGDSALYLCASSFGTSPNTGELFFGEGSRLTVL.

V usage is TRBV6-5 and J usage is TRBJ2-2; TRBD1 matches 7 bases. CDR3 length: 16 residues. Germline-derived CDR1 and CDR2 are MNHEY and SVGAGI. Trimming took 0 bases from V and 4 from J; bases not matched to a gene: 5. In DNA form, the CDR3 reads TGTGCCAGCAGTTACTCGAGGAACAGGGGCACCGGGGAGCTGTTTTTT. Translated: CASSYSRNRGTGELFF.

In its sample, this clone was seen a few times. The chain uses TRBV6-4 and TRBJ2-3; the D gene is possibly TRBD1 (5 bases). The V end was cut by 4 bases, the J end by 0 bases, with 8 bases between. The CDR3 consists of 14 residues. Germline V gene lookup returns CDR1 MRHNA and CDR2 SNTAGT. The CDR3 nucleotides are TGTGCCAGCAGTGGGACACCGAGCACAGATACGCAGTATTTT. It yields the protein CASSGTPSTDTQYF.

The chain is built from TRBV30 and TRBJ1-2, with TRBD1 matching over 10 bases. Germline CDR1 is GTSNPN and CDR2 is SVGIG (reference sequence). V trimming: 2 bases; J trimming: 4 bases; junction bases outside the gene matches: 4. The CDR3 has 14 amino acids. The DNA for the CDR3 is TGTGCCTGGAGTCCGACAGGGGGCAGCTATGGCTACACCTTC. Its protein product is CAWSPTGGSYGYTF.

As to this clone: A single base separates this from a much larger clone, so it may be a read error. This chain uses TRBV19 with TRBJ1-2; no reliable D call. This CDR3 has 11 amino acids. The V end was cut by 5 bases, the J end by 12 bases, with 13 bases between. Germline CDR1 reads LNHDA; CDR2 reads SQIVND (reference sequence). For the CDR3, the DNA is TGTGCCAGTAGTTATGCCGAGGGCCACACCTTC. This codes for CASSYAEGHTF.

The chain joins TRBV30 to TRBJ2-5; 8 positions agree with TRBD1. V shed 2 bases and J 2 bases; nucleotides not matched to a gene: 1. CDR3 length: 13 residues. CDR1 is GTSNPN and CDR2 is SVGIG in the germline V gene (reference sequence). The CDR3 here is CAWSRDRQETQYF. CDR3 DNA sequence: TGTGCCTGGAGTCGGGACAGGCAAGAGACCCAGTACTTC.

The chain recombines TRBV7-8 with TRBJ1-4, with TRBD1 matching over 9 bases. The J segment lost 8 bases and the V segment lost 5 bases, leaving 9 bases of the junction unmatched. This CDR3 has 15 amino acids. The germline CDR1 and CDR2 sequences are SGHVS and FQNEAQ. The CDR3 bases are TGTGCCAGCAGCCAAAAGGACAGGGGCCGGGAAAAACTGTTTTTT. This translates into CASSQKDRGREKLFF. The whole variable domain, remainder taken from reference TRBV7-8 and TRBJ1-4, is GAGVSQSPRYKVAKRGQDVALRCDPISGHVSLFWYQQALGQGPEFLTYFQNEAQLDKSGLPSDRFFAERPEGSVSTLKIQRTQQEDSAVYLCASSQKDRGREKLFFGSGTQLSVL.

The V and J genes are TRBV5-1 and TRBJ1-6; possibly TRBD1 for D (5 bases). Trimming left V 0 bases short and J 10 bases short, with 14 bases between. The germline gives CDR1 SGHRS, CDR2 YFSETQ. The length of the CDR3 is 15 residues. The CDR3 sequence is CASSLDPGERSPLHF. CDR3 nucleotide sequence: TGCGCCAGCAGCTTGGATCCGGGGGAAAGGTCACCCCTCCACTTT.